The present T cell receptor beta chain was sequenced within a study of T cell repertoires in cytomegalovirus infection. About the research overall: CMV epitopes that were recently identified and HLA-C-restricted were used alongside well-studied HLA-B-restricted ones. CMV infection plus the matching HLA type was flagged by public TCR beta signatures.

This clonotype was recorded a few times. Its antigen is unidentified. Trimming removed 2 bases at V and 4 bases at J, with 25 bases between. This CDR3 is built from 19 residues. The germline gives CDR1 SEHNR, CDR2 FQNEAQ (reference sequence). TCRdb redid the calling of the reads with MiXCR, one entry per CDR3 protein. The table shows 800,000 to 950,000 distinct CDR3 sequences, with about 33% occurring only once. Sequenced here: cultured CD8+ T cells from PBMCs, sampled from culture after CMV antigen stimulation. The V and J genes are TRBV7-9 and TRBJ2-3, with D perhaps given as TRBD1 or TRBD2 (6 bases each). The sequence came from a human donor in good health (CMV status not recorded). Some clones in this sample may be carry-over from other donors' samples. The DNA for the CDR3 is TGTGCCAGCAGCTTAAGCCAGGACTACCTGGGACAACGGGCAGATACGCAGTATTTT. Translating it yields CASSLSQDYLGQRADTQYF.